The clone carrying this T cell receptor beta chain was seen many times. Its antigen is unknown. What supplied the PBMCs was roughly 10 ml of fresh peripheral blood. This specimen belongs to a study of Graves' ophthalmopathy and Graves' hyperthyroidism. Overall study context: Before any treatment was given, at initial diagnosis, peripheral blood was collected. Broader study findings: Blood shared most expanded thyroid clonotypes above 0.001 frequency.

The CDR3 covers 16 residues. Trimming took off 5 bases at V and 1 base at J, with 17 bases between the two ends. CDR1 and CDR2 from the germline V gene are SGHAT and FQDESV (reference sequence). The authors amplified TCR beta CDR3 regions from RNA transcripts. The library came from an HTBI-primed first-round RT-PCR and a second-round multiplex PCR. TCRdb analysed the multiplex PCR reads with MiXCR anew, one entry per CDR3 protein. The sample carries about 400,000 distinct CDR3 sequences, approximately 16% recorded once. This clonotype was sampled from a woman younger than 30 with Graves' ophthalmopathy. The chain employs TRBV11-1 and TRBJ1-1; D gene uncertain. Specimen: peripheral blood. The CDR3 loop reads CASSRISNKPNTEAFF. The CDR3 DNA sequence: TGTGCCAGCAGCCGCATTTCCAATAAACCGAACACTGAAGCTTTCTTT.